This TCR beta chain derives from a study of B cell selection in AIRE deficiency. Study results and limitations: Healthy donors alone shared 30% to 35% of approximately 3,500 Treg sequences; patients alone less than 10%. About 30% of healthy-shared Treg TCRbeta sequences appeared in patient Tconv cells. Shorter CDR3s marked shared Treg sequences, biased toward few non-templated insertions.

Regulatory T cells were sorted as CD4+CD25hiCD127low/negative. Of note for this clone: The antigen is unknown.

Authors' analysis steps: Patients' Tregs yielded tens of thousands of distinct TCRbeta sequences; donors' approximately 9.6x10^4. Using immunoSEQ multiplex PCR, the repertoire was profiled, and TCRdb retains in-frame clones only, with some absent. The V and J calls and clone size come from that table; D and trimming were worked out from the DNA. Of several thousand clones listed, 87% are singletons. Germline V CDR1 and CDR2: SGDLS, YYNGEE. Trimming took off 0 bases at V and 0 bases at J, with 12 bases between the two ends. The CDR3 loop spans 16 amino acids. The chain carries TRBV9 and TRBJ1-1, with D perhaps matching TRBD1 (6 bases). This TCR came from a human donor with AIRE deficiency. What was sequenced was Tregs sorted from PBMCs. The CDR3 DNA is TGTGCCAGCAGCGTAGGACCAGGGGCAATGAACACTGAAGCTTTCTTT. As protein: CASSVGPGAMNTEAFF.